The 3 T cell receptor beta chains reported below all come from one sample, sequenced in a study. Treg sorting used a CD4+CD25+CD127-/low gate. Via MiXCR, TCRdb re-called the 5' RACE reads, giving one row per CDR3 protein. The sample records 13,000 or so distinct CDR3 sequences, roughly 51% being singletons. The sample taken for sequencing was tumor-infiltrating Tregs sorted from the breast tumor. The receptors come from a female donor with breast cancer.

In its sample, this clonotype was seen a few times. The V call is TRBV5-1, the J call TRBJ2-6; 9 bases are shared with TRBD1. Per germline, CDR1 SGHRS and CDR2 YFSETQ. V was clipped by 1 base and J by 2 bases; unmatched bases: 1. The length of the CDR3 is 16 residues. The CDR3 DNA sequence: TGCGCCAGCAGCTTGCGACAGGGGGCTGGGGCCAACGTCCTGACTTTC. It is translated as CASSLRQGAGANVLTF.

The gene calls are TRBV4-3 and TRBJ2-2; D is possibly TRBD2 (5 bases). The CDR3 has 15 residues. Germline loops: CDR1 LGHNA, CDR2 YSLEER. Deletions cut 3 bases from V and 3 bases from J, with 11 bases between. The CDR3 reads CASSHHIGDTGELFF. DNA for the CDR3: TGCGCCAGCAGCCACCACATCGGGGACACCGGGGAGCTGTTTTTT.

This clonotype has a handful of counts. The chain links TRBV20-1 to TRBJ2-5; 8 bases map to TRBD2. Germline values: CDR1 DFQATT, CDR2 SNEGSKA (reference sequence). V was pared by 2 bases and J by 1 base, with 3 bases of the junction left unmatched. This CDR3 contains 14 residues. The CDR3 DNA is TGCAGTGCTAGACCCGGGACTAGCCAAGAGACCCAGTACTTC. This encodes CSARPGTSQETQYF.